This TCR beta chain emerged from a study of cytomegalovirus exposure and HLA in healthy donors. Study information: Genotyping showed less than 85% of a few hundred donors falling in the Caucasian-associated ancestry cluster. Study outcomes and limitations: Rare sequences made up most TCRs, while some public TCRs were found in many donors. By a later analysis, the bulk of CMV-associated TCR beta chains appeared HLA-restricted. Sequences of the TCR beta chain were said to predict the HLA-A and HLA-B alleles of most subjects accurately.

Germline V gene data show CDR1 as MGHDK and CDR2 as SYGVNS. The CDR3 runs to 11 residues. Trimming pared 6 bases from V and 4 bases from J, leaving 5 bases between. The PCR employed 60 Vbeta primers together with 13 Jbeta primers. Only in-frame clones appear in the TCRdb table, and some are missing; sequencing was by immunoSEQ multiplex PCR. The table records about 110,000 clones, 77% of them present only once. The sample holds one count of this clone. The antigen is unknown. The receptor's source is a male donor in good health and CMV-seronegative. This chain uses TRBV25-1 with TRBJ2-3; weak D call: TRBD1 (5 bases). The specimen sequenced was PBMCs. DNA for the CDR3: TGTGCCAGCAGAGGGGCAGATACGCAGTATTTT. It yields the protein CASRGADTQYF.